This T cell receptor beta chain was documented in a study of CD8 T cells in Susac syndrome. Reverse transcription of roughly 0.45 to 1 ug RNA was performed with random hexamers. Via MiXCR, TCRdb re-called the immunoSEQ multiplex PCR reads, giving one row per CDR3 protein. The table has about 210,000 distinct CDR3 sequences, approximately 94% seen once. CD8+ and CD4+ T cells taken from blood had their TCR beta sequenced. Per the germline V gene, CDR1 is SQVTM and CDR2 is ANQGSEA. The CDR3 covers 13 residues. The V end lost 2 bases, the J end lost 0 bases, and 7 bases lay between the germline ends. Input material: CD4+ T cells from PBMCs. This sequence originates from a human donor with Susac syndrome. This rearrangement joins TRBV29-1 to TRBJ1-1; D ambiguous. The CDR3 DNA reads TGCAGCGTTGAAAGACGGATGAACACTGAAGCTTTCTTT. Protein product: CSVERRMNTEAFF.